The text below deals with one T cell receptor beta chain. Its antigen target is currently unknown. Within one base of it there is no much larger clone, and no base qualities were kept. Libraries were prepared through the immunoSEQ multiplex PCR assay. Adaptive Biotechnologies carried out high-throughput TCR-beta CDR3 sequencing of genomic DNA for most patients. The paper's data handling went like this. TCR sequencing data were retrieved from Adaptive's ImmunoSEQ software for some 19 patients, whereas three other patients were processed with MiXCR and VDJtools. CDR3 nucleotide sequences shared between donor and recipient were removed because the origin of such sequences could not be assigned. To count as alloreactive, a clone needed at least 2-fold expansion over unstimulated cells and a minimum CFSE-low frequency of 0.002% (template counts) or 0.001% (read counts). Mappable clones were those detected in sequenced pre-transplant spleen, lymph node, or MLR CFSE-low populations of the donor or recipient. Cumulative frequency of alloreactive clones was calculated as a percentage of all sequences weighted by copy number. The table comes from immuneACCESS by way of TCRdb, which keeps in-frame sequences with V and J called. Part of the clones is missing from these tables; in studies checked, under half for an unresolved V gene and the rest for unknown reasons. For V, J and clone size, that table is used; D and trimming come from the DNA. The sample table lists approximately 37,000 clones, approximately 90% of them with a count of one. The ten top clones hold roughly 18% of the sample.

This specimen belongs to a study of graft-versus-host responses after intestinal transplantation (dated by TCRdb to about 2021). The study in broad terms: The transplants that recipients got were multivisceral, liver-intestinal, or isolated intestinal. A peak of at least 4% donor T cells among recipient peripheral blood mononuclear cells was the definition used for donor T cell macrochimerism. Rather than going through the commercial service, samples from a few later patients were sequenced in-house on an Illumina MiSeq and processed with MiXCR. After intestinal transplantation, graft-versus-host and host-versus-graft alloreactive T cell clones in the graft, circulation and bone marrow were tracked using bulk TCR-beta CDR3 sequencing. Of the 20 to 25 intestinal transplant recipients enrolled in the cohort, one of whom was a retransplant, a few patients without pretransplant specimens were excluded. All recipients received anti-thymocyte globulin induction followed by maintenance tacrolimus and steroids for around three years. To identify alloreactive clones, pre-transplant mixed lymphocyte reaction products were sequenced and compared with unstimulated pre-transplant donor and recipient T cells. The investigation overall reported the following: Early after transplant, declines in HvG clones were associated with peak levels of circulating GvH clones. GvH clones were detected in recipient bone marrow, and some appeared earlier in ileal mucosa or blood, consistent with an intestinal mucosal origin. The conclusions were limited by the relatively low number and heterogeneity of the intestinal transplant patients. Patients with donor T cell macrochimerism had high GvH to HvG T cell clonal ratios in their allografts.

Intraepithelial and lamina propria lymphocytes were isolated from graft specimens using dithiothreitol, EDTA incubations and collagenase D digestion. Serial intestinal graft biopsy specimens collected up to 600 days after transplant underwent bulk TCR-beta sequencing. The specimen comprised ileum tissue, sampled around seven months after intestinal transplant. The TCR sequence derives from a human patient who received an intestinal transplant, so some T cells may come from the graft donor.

CDR3 sequence: CASRGQGMIETQYF. The DNA reads as follows: TGTGCCAGCAGAGGACAGGGGATGATAGAGACCCAGTACTTC. The sequence links TRBV28 to TRBJ2-5; the central 9 bases match TRBD1. The CDR3, cysteine through phenylalanine, is 14 amino acids long. Only CDR3 DNA is held: 42 bases, read in frame from base 1. CDR1 and CDR2 (MDHEN, SYDVKM) derive from the germline V gene. Clipping removes 6 bases from V and 4 bases from J, with 6 as the unmatched junction base count.